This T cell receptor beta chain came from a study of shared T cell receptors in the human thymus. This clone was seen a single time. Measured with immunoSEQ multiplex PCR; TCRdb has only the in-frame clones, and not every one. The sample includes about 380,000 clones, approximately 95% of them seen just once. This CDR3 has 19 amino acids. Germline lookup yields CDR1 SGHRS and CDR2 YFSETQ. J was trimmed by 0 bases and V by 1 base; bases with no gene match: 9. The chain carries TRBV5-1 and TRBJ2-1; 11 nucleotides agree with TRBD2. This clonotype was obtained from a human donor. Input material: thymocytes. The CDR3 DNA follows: TGCGCCAGCAGCTTGACGGGACTAGCGGTATTAAGCTCCTACAATGAGCAGTTCTTC. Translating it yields CASSLTGLAVLSSYNEQFF.